This T cell receptor beta chain was observed in a study of blood T cell repertoires in COVID-19. Study as a whole: The analysed material was cDNA or gDNA that came from T cells, B-cell-depleted T cells, or PBMCs.

This clone was observed a single time. The CDR3 runs to 18 residues. V lost 0 bases, J lost 6 bases, and 15 bases stayed unmatched. The germline V gene has CDR1 SGHAT and CDR2 FQNNGV. This table comes from immunoSEQ multiplex PCR, and its TCRdb copy is limited to in-frame clones, with some not included. The profile shows some 150,000 clones, 85% of them singletons. The material sequenced was peripheral blood. This chain uses TRBV11-2 with TRBJ2-3; 7 bases are shared with TRBD1. The receptor comes from a middle-aged woman with active or convalescent COVID-19. The CDR3 protein is CASSLDPYLMRGQDTQYF. The CDR3 DNA is TGTGCCAGCAGCTTAGATCCCTACTTAATGAGGGGGCAGGATACGCAGTATTTT.